These 24 T cell receptor beta chains were all obtained from the same sample, sequenced in a study of technical replicates of blood from a handful of donors. Only in-frame clones appear in the TCRdb table, and some are missing; sequencing was by immunoSEQ multiplex PCR. The sample contains tens of thousands of clones, 80% to 95% of which appear only once. The sample consisted of T cells isolated from PBMCs. These receptors were taken from a human donor in good health.

The V gene is TRBV6-5, the J gene TRBJ2-1; 8 nucleotides agree with TRBD2. Looked up from germline, CDR1 is MNHEY and CDR2 is SVGAGI. V lost 7 bases to trimming and J lost 9 bases; unmatched junction nucleotides: 5. CDR3 size: 12 residues. CDR3: CASISGSSEQFF. CDR3 bases: TGTGCCAGCATCAGCGGGAGTAGTGAGCAGTTCTTC.

V gene TRBV18 combines with J gene TRBJ1-5, with 8 bases aligning to TRBD1. Germline trimming cut 3 bases from V and 2 bases from J; bases unmatched to any gene: 0. The CDR3 length is 14 residues. Germline CDR1 KGHSH, CDR2 LQKENI. The CDR3 bases are TGTGCCAGCTCACCGGACAGGGGCAATCAGCCCCAGCATTTT. Translating it yields CASSPDRGNQPQHF.

The chain joins TRBV6-4 to TRBJ1-5; 7 positions match TRBD1. J gave up 4 bases and V 7 bases, and 7 bases lay outside the gene matches. CDR1 MRHNA and CDR2 SNTAGT come from the germline V gene. The CDR3 length is 14 residues. CDR3 loop: CASTADRANQPQHF. CDR3 nucleotides: TGTGCCAGCACCGCTGACAGGGCTAATCAGCCCCAGCATTTT.

This chain's CDR3 is CASSSPGNTEAFF. The CDR3 DNA follows: TGTGCCAGTAGTAGTCCGGGGAACACTGAAGCTTTCTTT. The rearrangement uses TRBV19 and TRBJ1-1; D not certain. Germline V CDR1 and CDR2: LNHDA, SQIVND (reference sequence). Trimming cost V 4 bases and J 1 base, with 7 bases left between them. The CDR3 has 13 residues.

This chain links TRBV14 with TRBJ2-7, with 7 bases matching TRBD1. Trimming took 3 bases from V and 1 from J; bases not matched to a gene: 3. In germline, CDR1 is SGHDN, CDR2 FVKESK. The CDR3 loop spans 14 amino acids. The CDR3 spells CASSHLGQSYEQYF. The CDR3 DNA sequence: TGTGCCAGCAGCCACCTGGGACAGTCCTACGAGCAGTACTTC.

The chain recombines TRBV6-1 with TRBJ1-1; no clear D gene. This CDR3 has 13 residues. The germline V gene encodes CDR1 MNHNS and CDR2 SASEGT. Trimming took off 0 bases at V and 10 bases at J, with 12 bases between the two ends. The CDR3 protein is CASSEAFRGLAFF. The CDR3 DNA reads TGTGCCAGCAGTGAAGCTTTCCGGGGATTAGCTTTCTTT.

This sequence joins TRBV5-3 and TRBJ1-2; no reliable D call. TRBV5-3 is identified as an open reading frame with a role that is uncertain. Trimming removed 1 base from V and 0 bases from J, with 16 bases in between. This CDR3 region has 17 residues. CDR3 protein: CARSLYPRPGPNYGYTF. As DNA, the CDR3 is TGTGCCAGAAGCTTGTATCCCAGGCCCGGTCCTAACTATGGCTACACCTTC.

The rearrangement uses TRBV27 and TRBJ1-5; 7 bases match TRBD1. Germline CDR1 MNHEY, CDR2 SMNVEV (reference sequence). There are 16 residues in the CDR3. J was trimmed by 7 bases and V by 0 bases; bases with no gene match: 9. CDR3 nucleotide sequence: TGTGCCAGCAGTTTATCAGGGGGCGGGTTAAGGCAGCCCCAGCATTTT. It specifies CASSLSGGGLRQPQHF.

CDR3 protein: CAIGDIRGNGYTF. DNA for the CDR3: TGTGCCATCGGGGACATCAGGGGGAATGGCTACACCTTC. The rearrangement links TRBV10-3 to TRBJ1-2; TRBD1 aligns across 7 bases. Germline V gene data show CDR1 as ENHRY and CDR2 as SYGVKD. The CDR3 is 13 amino acids. After removal of 8 bases from V and 6 bases from J, the junction contained 9 bases not matched to a gene.

J is TRBJ1-4 and V is TRBV14; TRBD1 matches at 7 bases. The V gene's germline CDR1 is SGHDN and CDR2 FVKESK. The CDR3 runs to 14 residues. V lost 0 bases, J lost 8 bases, and 3 bases stayed unmatched. The CDR3 spells CASSQEGGGEKLFF. CDR3 nucleotide sequence: TGTGCCAGCAGCCAAGAAGGGGGCGGCGAAAAACTGTTTTTT. Drawing the rest from reference TRBV14 and TRBJ1-4, the complete variable domain is EAGVTQFPSHSVIEKGQTVTLRCDPISGHDNLYWYRRVMGKEIKFLLHFVKESKQDESGMPNNRFLAERTGGTYSTLKVQPAELEDSGVYFCASSQEGGGEKLFFGSGTQLSVL.

This clone was seen only once. The chain links TRBV5-5 to TRBJ1-1; 8 bases are shared with TRBD1. There are 13 residues in the CDR3. The V and J ends lost 5 bases and 10 bases, in that order; junction bases with no gene match: 10. Germline V gene data show CDR1 as SGHKS and CDR2 as YYEKEE (reference sequence). CDR3 residues: CASRPGGTYAAFF. CDR3 bases: TGTGCCAGCAGGCCAGGGGGCACATACGCAGCTTTCTTT.

V is TRBV6-5 and J is TRBJ1-2, with a possible D match to TRBD1 (6 bases). Trimming removed 5 bases from V and 8 bases from J, with 15 bases in between. The CDR3 has 13 residues. Germline V gene data show CDR1 as MNHEY and CDR2 as SVGAGI. CDR3: CASSALQGVGYTF. The CDR3 region has the DNA TGTGCCAGCAGTGCCCTACAGGGAGTGGGCTACACCTTC.

The chain links TRBV4-2 to TRBJ2-1, with D possibly being TRBD2 (5 bases). CDR1 is LGHNA, CDR2 YNFKEQ, per germline. V was cut by 0 bases and J by 10 bases, with 10 bases left in between. The CDR3 has 13 residues. The CDR3 sequence is CASSQEEQREQFF. The CDR3 nucleotides are TGTGCCAGCAGCCAAGAGGAGCAGCGGGAGCAGTTCTTC.

This clone was observed once. The rearrangement joins TRBV5-1 to TRBJ1-4, with D unclear. Germline CDR1 is SGHRS and CDR2 is YFSETQ. The V gene lost 1 base and the J gene lost 0 bases, with 4 bases spanning the gap. This CDR3 contains 14 residues. In DNA, the CDR3 is TGCGCCAGCAGCTTGTCTGCAACTAATGAAAAACTGTTTTTT. This translates into CASSLSATNEKLFF.

This chain links TRBV7-2 with TRBJ2-7; 10 positions match TRBD2. With 5 bases clipped from V and 5 bases from J, the junction kept 12 bases outside the gene matches. This CDR3 spans 16 amino acids. CDR1 SGHTA and CDR2 FQGNSA come from the germline V gene. The CDR3 nucleotides are TGTGCCAGCAGCACTTATAGCGGGAGGATGGGCAACGAGCAGTACTTC. It is translated as CASSTYSGRMGNEQYF.

This chain links TRBV6-6 with TRBJ1-2; D is possibly TRBD1 (6 bases). V shed 5 bases and J shed 4 bases, with 11 bases lying between them. This CDR3 is built from 13 residues. Germline V gene data show CDR1 as MNHNY and CDR2 as SVGAGI (reference sequence). The CDR3 loop reads CASSNGQFYGYTF. CDR3 DNA sequence: TGTGCCAGCAGTAACGGACAGTTCTATGGCTACACCTTC.

This chain joins TRBV28 and TRBJ1-5; D perhaps matches TRBD1 (6 bases). The CDR3 covers 14 residues. Germline assignment: CDR1 MDHEN and CDR2 SYDVKM. The V end was cut by 6 bases, the J end by 0 bases, with 9 bases between. The CDR3 sequence: CASRGQDSNQPQHF. For the CDR3, the DNA is TGTGCCAGCAGGGGACAAGATAGCAATCAGCCCCAGCATTTT.

V is TRBV18 and J is TRBJ2-3, with 11 bases lining up with TRBD2. The V gene end was trimmed by 4 bases and the J gene end by 0 bases; junction bases not matched to a gene: 0. Germline CDR1 and CDR2: KGHSH and LQKENI. This CDR3 comprises 15 residues. CDR3 region: CASSRTSGSTDTQYF. CDR3 in DNA: TGTGCCAGCTCACGGACTAGCGGGAGCACAGATACGCAGTATTTT.

The chain couples TRBV30 to TRBJ1-2; a weak D match, TRBD1 (5 bases). Trimming shortened V by 2 bases and J by 8 bases, and 18 bases separated the two germline ends. The germline V gene encodes CDR1 GTSNPN and CDR2 SVGIG (reference sequence). This CDR3 has 14 residues. DNA of the CDR3: TGTGCCTGGAGTACCATGGACGACGGGGGGGGCTACACCTTC. It yields the protein CAWSTMDDGGGYTF. The full variable domain, in which reference TRBV30 and TRBJ1-2 provide the parts outside the CDR3, is SQTIHQWPATLVQPVGSPLSLECTVEGTSNPNLYWYRQAAGRGLQLLFYSVGIGQISSEVPQNLSASRPQDRQFILSSKKLLLSDSGFYLCAWSTMDDGGGYTFGSGTRLTVV.

This chain joins TRBV6-1 and TRBJ2-5; 8 positions agree with TRBD1. The CDR3 contains 14 residues. V was clipped by 5 bases and J by 5 bases; unmatched bases: 7. CDR1 and CDR2 (germline): MNHNS, SASEGT. The CDR3, as DNA: TGTGCCAGCAGTTTGAGGACAGGGACTGAGACCCAGTACTTC. It codes for CASSLRTGTETQYF.

This clone showed up just a few times. The V call is TRBV7-2, the J call TRBJ2-3, with D possibly matching TRBD2 (5 bases). CDR3 length equals 13 residues. CDR1 and CDR2 from the germline V gene are SGHTA and FQGNSA. V shed 5 bases and J shed 4 bases, with 10 bases lying between them. The CDR3 protein is CASSPAGADTQYF. As DNA, the CDR3 is TGTGCCAGCAGCCCGGCCGGGGCAGATACGCAGTATTTT.

The gene calls are TRBV5-5 and TRBJ2-2; 7 bases fit TRBD1. The CDR3 covers 14 residues. Germline V gene data show CDR1 as SGHKS and CDR2 as YYEKEE (reference sequence). V gave up 2 bases and J gave up 4 bases; unmatched junction bases: 2. CDR3 residues: CASSFWDSTGELFF. DNA of the CDR3: TGTGCCAGCAGCTTTTGGGACAGCACCGGGGAGCTGTTTTTT.

The chain is built from TRBV11-1 and TRBJ1-1, with 7 bases that match TRBD1. Trimming took 5 bases from V and 1 from J; bases not matched to a gene: 4. The CDR3 runs 14 residues. Germline V gene lookup returns CDR1 SGHAT and CDR2 FQDESV (reference sequence). The CDR3 sequence: CASSPRTGNTEAFF. CDR3 DNA sequence: TGTGCCAGCAGCCCGAGGACAGGGAACACTGAAGCTTTCTTT.

V usage is TRBV6-5 and J usage is TRBJ2-3; D possibly corresponds to TRBD1 (5 bases). Germline assignment: CDR1 MNHEY and CDR2 SVGAGI. The CDR3 length is 14 residues. Trimming took 6 bases from V and 2 from J, leaving 12 bases between them. CDR3 loop: CASRADSNTDTQYF. For the CDR3, the DNA is TGTGCCAGCAGAGCCGACAGTAACACAGATACGCAGTATTTT.